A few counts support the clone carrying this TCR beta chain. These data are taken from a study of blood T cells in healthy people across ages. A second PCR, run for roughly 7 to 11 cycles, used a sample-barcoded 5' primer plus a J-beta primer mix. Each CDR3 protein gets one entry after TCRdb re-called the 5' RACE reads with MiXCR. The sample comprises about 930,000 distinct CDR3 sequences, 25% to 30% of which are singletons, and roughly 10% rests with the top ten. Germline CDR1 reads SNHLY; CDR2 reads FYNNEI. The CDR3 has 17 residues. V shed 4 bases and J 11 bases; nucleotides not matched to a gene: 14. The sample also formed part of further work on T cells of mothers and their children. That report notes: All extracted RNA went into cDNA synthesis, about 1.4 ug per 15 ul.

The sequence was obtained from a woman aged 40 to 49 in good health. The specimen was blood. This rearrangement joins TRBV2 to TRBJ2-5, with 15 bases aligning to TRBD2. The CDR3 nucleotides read TGTGCCAGCAGTGGGGGACTAGCGGGGGGCATATACAATGAGCAGTACTTC. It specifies CASSGGLAGGIYNEQYF.